This entry lists 9 T cell receptor beta chains sequenced from one sample in a study of shared clonotypes between healthy human individuals. Sequencing was performed with immunoSEQ multiplex PCR; in TCRdb, only in-frame clones are kept and a portion is missing. The sample yields over 150,000 clones, around 63% seen once. The sequenced sample consisted of memory CD4+ T cells sorted from blood. The subset here: CD45RA-negative fraction. These receptors originate from a man aged 25-45 years in good health.

Points on this clone: This same CDR3 is encoded by further DNA sequences in the sample. The genes are TRBV28 and TRBJ2-2; D unclear. V lost 6 bases and J 2 bases, leaving 4 bases between the germline ends. From germline, CDR1 is MDHEN and CDR2 SYDVKM. This CDR3 comprises 12 residues. The DNA of the CDR3 is TGTGCCAGCAGACTAAACACCGGGGAGCTGTTTTTT. Its protein is CASRLNTGELFF.

The CDR3 nucleotides are TGTGCCAGCAGCGTGGGGACCGGGTCGAAACCTGAAGCTTTCTTT. Its translation: CASSVGTGSKPEAFF. The chain links TRBV9 to TRBJ1-1; D perhaps matches TRBD1 (5 bases). V was cut by 2 bases and J by 6 bases, with 17 bases left in between. The CDR3 runs to 15 residues. CDR1 is SGDLS, CDR2 YYNGEE, per germline.

V and J are TRBV28 and TRBJ1-5; D ambiguous. The V gene's germline CDR1 is MDHEN and CDR2 SYDVKM. V dropped 7 bases and J dropped 4 bases, with 14 bases sitting between them. This CDR3 has 14 residues. The chain's CDR3 is CASTRSGVNQPQHF. DNA of the CDR3: TGTGCCAGCACCAGGAGCGGGGTAAATCAGCCCCAGCATTTT.

This clone was counted a single time. The V gene is TRBV5-4, the J gene TRBJ2-1; D call uncertain. This CDR3 comprises 15 residues. V lost 3 bases to trimming and J lost 2 bases, with 12 bases between them. CDR1 SGHNT and CDR2 YYREEE come from the germline V gene (reference sequence). In DNA form, the CDR3 reads TGTGCCAGCAGCTCACCGGTCGGGCCCTACAATGAGCAGTTCTTC. Its protein is CASSSPVGPYNEQFF.

The chain is built from TRBV19 and TRBJ2-7; 7 positions agree with TRBD1. V lost 6 bases, J lost 2 bases, and 4 bases stayed unmatched. Germline lookup yields CDR1 LNHDA and CDR2 SQIVND (reference sequence). This CDR3 has 13 amino acids. This CDR3 is CASRRGGTYEQYF. For the CDR3, the DNA is TGTGCCAGTAGAAGAGGGGGCACCTACGAGCAGTACTTC.

The chain combines TRBV11-2 with TRBJ2-1, with 7 bases aligning to TRBD1. This CDR3 has 17 residues. Germline V gene sequence: CDR1 SGHAT, CDR2 FQNNGV. J gave up 0 bases and V 1 base, and 6 bases lay outside the gene matches. The CDR3 DNA is TGTGCCAGCAGCTTAGGGGCGACAGGGAACTCCTACAATGAGCAGTTCTTC. It yields the protein CASSLGATGNSYNEQFF.

V gene TRBV4-3 combines with J gene TRBJ2-1; no reliable D call. In germline, CDR1 is LGHNA, CDR2 YSLEER. The germline V and J ends were trimmed by 3 bases and 5 bases, with 11 bases remaining between them. The length of the CDR3 is 14 residues. CDR3 amino acids: CASSQGMANNEQFF. CDR3 coding DNA: TGCGCCAGCAGCCAGGGGATGGCCAACAATGAGCAGTTCTTC.

The chain is built from TRBV28 and TRBJ2-5, with TRBD1 matching over 8 bases. The CDR3 runs to 14 residues. CDR1 is MDHEN, CDR2 SYDVKM, per germline. V shed 6 bases, J shed 4 bases, and the junction held 7 bases outside the gene matches. CDR3 sequence: CASRNQGAGETQYF. The CDR3 nucleotides are TGTGCCAGCAGAAATCAGGGGGCTGGAGAGACCCAGTACTTC.

J is TRBJ1-2 and V is TRBV6-5; D gene uncertain. This CDR3 region has 14 residues. V was clipped by 2 bases and J by 2 bases, with 9 bases between them. Germline V gives CDR1 MNHEY, CDR2 SVGAGI. CDR3 protein: CASSYQDGNYGYTF. CDR3 in DNA: TGTGCCAGCAGTTACCAGGACGGAAACTATGGCTACACCTTC.